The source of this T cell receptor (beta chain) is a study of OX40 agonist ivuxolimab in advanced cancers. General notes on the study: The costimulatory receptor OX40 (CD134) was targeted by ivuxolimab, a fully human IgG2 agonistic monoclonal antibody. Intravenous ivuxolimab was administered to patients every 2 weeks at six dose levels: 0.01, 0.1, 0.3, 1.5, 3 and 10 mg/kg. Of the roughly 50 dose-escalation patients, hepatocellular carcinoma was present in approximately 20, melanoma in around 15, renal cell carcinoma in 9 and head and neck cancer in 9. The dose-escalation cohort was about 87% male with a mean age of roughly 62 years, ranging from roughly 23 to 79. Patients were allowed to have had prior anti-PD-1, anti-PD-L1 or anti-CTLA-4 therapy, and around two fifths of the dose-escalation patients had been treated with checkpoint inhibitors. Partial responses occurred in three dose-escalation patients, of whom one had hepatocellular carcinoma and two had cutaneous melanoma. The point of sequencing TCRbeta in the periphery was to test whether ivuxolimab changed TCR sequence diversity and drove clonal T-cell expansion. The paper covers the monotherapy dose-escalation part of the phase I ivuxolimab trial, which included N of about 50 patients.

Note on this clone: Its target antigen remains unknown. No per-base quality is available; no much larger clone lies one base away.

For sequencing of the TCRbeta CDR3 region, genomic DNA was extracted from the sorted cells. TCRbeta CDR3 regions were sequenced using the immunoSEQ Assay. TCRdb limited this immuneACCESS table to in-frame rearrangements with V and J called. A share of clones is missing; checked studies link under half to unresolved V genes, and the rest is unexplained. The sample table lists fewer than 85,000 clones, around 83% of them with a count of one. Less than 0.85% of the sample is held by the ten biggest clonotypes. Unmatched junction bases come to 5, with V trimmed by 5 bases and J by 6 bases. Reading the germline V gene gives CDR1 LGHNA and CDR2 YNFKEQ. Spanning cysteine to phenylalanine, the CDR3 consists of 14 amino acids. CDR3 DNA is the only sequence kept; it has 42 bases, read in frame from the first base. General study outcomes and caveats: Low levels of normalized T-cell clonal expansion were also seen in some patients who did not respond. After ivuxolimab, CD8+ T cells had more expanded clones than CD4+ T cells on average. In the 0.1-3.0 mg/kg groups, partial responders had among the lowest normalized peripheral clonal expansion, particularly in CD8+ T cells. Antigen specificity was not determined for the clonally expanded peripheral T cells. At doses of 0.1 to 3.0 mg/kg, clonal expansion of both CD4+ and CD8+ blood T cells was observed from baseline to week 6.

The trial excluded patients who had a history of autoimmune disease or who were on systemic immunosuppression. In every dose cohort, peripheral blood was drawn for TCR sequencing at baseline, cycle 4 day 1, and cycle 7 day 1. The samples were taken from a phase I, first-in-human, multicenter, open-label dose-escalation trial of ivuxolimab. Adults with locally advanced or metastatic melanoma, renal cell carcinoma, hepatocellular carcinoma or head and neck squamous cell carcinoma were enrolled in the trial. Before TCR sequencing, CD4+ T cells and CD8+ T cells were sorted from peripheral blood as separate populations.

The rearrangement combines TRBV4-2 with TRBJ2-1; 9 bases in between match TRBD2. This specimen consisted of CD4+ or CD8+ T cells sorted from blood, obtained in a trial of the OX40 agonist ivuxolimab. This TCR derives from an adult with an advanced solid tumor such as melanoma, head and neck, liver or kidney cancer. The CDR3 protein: CASSAQLAGNEQFF. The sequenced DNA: TGTGCCAGCAGCGCGCAACTAGCGGGCAATGAGCAGTTCTTC.